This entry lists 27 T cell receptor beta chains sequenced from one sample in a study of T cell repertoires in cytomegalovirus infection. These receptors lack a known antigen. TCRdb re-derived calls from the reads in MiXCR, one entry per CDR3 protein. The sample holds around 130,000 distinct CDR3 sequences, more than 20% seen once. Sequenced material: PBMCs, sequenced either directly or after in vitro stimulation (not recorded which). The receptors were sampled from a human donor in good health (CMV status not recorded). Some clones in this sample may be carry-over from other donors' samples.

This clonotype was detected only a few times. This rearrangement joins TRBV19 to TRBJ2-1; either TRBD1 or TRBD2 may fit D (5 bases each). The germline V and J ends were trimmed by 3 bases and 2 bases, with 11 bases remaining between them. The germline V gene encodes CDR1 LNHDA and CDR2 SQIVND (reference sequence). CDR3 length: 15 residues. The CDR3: CASSMSGGPYNEQFF. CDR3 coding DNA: TGTGCCAGTAGTATGTCTGGGGGTCCCTACAATGAGCAGTTCTTC.

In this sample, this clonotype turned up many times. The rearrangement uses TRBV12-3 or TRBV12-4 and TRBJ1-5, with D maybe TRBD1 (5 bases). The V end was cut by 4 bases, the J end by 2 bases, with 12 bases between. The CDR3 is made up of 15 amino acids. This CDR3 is CASSSGRGGNQPQHF. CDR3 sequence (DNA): TGTGCCAGCAGTTCAGGGAGGGGTGGCAATCAGCCCCAGCATTTT.

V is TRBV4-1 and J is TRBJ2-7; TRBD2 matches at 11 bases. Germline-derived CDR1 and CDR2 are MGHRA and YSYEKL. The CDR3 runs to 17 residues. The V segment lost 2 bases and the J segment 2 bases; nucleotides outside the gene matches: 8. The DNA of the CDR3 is TGCGCCAGCAGCCAACTGGCCGGACTAGCGGGCGCCTACGAGCAGTACTTC. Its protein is CASSQLAGLAGAYEQYF.

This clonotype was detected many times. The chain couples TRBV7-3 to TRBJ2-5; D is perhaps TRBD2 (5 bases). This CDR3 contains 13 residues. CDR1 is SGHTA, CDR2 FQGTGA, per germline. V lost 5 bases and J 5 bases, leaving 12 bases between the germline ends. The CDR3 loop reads CASSVGVGETQYF. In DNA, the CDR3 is TGTGCCAGCAGCGTCGGGGTGGGGGAGACCCAGTACTTC.

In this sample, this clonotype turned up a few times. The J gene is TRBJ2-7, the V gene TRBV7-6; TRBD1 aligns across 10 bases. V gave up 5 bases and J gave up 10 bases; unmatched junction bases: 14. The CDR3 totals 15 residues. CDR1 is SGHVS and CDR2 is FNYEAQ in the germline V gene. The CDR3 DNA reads TGTGCCAGCAGCGACCCCGTCGAGACAGGGGGCCGTCAGTACGTC. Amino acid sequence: CASSDPVETGGRQYV.

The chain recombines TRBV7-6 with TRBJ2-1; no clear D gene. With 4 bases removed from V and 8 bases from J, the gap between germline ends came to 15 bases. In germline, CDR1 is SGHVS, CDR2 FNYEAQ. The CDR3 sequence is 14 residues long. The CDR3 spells CASSYTGLTDEQFF. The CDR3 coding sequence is TGTGCCAGCAGCTATACCGGGCTTACCGATGAGCAGTTCTTC.

The CDR3 DNA reads as TGCAGCGTTGAATGGCCATTAAGGGGCGAGCAGTACTTC. This codes for CSVEWPLRGEQYF. V usage is TRBV29-1 and J usage is TRBJ2-7, with TRBD1 as a possible D gene (5 bases). Per germline, CDR1 SQVTM and CDR2 ANQGSEA. The germline V and J ends were trimmed by 2 bases and 6 bases, with 14 bases remaining between them. The CDR3 loop spans 13 amino acids.

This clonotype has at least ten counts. The CDR3 sequence is CASSPGTGLQETQYF. The DNA for the CDR3 is TGTGCCAGCAGCCCCGGGACAGGCCTACAAGAGACCCAGTACTTC. The genes are TRBV7-9 and TRBJ2-5; 8 nucleotides align to TRBD1. After removal of 5 bases from V and 2 bases from J, the junction contained 7 bases not matched to a gene. CDR3 length: 15 amino acids. Germline CDR1 and CDR2: SEHNR and FQNEAQ (reference sequence).

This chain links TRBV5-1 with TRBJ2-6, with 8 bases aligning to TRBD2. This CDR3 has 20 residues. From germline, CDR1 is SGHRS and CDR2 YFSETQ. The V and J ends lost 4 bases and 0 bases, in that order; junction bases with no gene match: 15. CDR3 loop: CASSPDLTSAFNSGANVLTF. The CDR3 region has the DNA TGCGCCAGCAGCCCCGACTTGACTAGCGCCTTCAACTCTGGGGCCAACGTCCTGACTTTC.

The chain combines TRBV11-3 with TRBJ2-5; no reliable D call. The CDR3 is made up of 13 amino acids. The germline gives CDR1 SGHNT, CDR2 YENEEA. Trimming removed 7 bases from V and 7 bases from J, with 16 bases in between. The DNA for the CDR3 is TGTGCCAGCACCTCCCGGGCCGGCGGGACCCAGTACTTC. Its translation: CASTSRAGGTQYF.

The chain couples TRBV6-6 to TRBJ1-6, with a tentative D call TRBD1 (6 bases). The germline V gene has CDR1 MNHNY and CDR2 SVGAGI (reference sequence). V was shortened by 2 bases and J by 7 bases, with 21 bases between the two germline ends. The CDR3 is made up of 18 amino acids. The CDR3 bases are TGTGCCAGCAGTTACGGGGGGCCCGCGGGAACGGCAAATTCACCCCTCCACTTT. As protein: CASSYGGPAGTANSPLHF.

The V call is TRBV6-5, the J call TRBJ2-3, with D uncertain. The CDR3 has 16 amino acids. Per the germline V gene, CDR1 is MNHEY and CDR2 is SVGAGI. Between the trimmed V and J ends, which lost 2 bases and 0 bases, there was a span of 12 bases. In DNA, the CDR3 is TGTGCCAGCAGTTACAGGGCAGCTGCTAGCACAGATACGCAGTATTTT. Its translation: CASSYRAAASTDTQYF.

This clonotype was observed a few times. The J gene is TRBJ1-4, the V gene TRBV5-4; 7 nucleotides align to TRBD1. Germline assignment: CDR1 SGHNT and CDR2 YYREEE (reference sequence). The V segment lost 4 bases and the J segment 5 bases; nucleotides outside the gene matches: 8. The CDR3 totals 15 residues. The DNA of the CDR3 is TGTGCCAGCAGCCCGGGTGGGACAGACAATGAAAAACTGTTTTTT. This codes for CASSPGGTDNEKLFF.

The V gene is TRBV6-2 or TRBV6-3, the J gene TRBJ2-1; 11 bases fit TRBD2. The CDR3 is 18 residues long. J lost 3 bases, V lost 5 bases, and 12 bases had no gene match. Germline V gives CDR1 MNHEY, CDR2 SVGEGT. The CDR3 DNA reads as TGTGCCAGCAGTCAGGGACTAGCGGAGCCCCCTCGCTACAATGAGCAGTTCTTC. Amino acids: CASSQGLAEPPRYNEQFF.

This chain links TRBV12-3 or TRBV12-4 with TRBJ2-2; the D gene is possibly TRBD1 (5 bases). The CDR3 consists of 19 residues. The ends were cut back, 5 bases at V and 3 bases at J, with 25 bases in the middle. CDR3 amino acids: CASSRMRDRQGRYTGELFF. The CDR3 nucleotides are TGTGCCAGCAGTAGAATGCGCGACAGACAAGGAAGATACACCGGGGAGCTGTTTTTT.

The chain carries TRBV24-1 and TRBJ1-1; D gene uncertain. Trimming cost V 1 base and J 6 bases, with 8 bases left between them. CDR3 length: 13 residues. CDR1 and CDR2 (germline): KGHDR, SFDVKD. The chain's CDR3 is CATSDFRGSEAFF. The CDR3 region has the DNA TGTGCCACCAGTGATTTCCGAGGTTCTGAAGCTTTCTTT.

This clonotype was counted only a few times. CDR3 sequence (DNA): TGTGCCAGTACACCCCGGGACAGGGTTTACGAGCAGTACTTC. Protein: CASTPRDRVYEQYF. The V and J genes are TRBV19 and TRBJ2-7; 9 bases line up with TRBD1. The CDR3 loop spans 14 amino acids. Trimming took 7 bases from V and 4 from J; bases not matched to a gene: 8. CDR1 and CDR2 from the germline V gene are LNHDA and SQIVND (reference sequence).

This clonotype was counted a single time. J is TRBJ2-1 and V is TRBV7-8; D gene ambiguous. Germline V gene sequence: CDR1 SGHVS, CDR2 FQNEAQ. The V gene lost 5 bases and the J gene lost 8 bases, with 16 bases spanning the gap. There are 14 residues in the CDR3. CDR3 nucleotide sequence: TGTGCCAGCAGCCGCATCCTAGATTACGATGAGCAGTTCTTC. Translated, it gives CASSRILDYDEQFF.

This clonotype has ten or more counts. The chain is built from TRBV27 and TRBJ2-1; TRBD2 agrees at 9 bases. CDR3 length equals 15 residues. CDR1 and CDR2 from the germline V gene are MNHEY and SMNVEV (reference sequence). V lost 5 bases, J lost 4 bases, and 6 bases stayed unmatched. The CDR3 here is CASSGRLAEYNEQFF. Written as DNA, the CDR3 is TGTGCCAGCAGTGGGCGACTAGCGGAATACAATGAGCAGTTCTTC.

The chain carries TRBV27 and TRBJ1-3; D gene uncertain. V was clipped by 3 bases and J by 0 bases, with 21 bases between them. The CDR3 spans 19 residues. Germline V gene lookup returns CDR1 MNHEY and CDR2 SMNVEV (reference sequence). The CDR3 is CASSFPDGLLTYSGNTIYF. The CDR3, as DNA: TGTGCCAGCAGTTTCCCGGACGGATTGTTAACCTACTCTGGAAACACCATATATTTT.

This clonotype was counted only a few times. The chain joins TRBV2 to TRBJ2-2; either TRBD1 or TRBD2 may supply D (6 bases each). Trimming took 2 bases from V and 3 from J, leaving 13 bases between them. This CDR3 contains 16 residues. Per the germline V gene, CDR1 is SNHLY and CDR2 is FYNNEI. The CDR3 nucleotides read TGTGCCAGCAGTGAACTGGAGGGGGGCTACACCGGGGAGCTGTTTTTT. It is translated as CASSELEGGYTGELFF. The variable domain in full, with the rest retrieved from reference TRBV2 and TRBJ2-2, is EPEVTQTPSHQVTQMGQEVILRCVPISNHLYFYWYRQILGQKVEFLVSFYNNEISEKSEIFDDQFSVERPDGSNFTLKIRSTKLEDSAMYFCASSELEGGYTGELFFGEGSRLTVL.

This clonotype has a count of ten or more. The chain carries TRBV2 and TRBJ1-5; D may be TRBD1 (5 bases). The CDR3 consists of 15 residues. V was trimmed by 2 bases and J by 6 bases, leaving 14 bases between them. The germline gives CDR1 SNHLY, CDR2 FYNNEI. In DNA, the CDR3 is TGTGCCAGCAGTGAAAGTCGAGGGGAGGTTCAGCCCCAGCATTTT. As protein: CASSESRGEVQPQHF.

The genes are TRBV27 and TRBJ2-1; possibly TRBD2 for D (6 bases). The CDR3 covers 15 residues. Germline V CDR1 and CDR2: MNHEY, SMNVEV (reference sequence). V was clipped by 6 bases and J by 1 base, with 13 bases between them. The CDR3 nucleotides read TGTGCCAGCAGGCGACAGCGGGTGTCCTACAATGAGCAGTTCTTC. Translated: CASRRQRVSYNEQFF.

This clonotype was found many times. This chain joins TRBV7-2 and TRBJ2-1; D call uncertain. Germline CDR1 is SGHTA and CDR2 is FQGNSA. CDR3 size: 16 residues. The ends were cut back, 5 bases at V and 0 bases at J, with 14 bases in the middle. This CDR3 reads CASSHNAPSSYNEQFF. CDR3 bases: TGTGCCAGCAGCCACAATGCCCCCAGCTCCTACAATGAGCAGTTCTTC.

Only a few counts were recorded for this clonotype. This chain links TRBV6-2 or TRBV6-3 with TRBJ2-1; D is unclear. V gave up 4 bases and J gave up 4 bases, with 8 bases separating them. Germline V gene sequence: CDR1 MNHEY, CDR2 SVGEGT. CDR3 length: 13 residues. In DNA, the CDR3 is TGTGCCAGCAGTTCCTTGGGGTACAATGAGCAGTTCTTC. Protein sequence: CASSSLGYNEQFF.

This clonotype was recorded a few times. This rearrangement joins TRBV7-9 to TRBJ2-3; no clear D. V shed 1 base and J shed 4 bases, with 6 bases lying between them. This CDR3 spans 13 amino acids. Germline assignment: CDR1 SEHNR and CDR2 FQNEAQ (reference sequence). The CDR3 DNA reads TGTGCCAGCAGCTTAGATGCGGCAGATACGCAGTATTTT. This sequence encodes CASSLDAADTQYF.

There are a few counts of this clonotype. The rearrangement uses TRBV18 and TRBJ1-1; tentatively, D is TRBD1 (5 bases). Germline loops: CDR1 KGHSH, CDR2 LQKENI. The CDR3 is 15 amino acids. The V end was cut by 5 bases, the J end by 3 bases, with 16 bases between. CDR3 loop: CASSIRTTDYTEAFF. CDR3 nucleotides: TGTGCCAGCTCAATAAGAACGACAGACTACACTGAAGCTTTCTTT.